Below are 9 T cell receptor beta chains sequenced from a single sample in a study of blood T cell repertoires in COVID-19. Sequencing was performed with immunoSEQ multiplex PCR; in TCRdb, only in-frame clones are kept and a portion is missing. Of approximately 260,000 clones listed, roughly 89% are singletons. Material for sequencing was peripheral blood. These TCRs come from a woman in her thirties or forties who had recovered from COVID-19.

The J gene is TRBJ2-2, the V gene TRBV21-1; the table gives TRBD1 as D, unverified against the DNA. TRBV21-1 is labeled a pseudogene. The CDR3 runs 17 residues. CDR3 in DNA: TGTGCCAGCAGCATTCGCGGGACAGGGGATGTCACCGGGGAGCTGTTTTTT. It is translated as CASSIRGTGDVTGELFF.

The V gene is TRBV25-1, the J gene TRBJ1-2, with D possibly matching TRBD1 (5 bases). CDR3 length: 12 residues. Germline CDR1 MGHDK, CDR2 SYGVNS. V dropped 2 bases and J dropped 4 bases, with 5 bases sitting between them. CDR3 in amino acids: CASSEQGYGYTF. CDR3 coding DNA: TGTGCCAGCAGTGAACAGGGCTATGGCTACACCTTC.

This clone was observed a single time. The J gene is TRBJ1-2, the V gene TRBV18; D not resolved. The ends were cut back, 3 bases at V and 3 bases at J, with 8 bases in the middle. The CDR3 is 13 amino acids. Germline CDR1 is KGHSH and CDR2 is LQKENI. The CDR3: CASSPLKDYGYTF. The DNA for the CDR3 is TGTGCCAGCTCACCTCTAAAAGACTATGGCTACACCTTC.

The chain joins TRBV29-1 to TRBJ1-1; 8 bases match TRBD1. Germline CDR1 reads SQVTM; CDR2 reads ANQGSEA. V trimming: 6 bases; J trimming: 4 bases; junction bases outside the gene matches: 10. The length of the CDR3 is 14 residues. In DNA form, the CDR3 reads TGCAGCGTAACCAGGACAGGGAGTAGCACTGAAGCTTTCTTT. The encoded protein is CSVTRTGSSTEAFF.

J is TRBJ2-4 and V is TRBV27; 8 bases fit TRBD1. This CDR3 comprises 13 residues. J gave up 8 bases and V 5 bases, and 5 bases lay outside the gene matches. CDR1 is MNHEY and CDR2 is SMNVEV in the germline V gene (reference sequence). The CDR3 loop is CASSPNRGDIQYF. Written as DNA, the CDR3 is TGTGCCAGCAGTCCTAACAGGGGGGACATTCAGTACTTC.

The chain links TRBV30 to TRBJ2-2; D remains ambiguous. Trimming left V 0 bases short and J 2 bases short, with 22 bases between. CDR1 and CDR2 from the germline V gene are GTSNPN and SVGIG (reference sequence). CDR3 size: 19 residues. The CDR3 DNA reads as TGTGCCTGGAGTGTCAATCCCCTACACAGTTGGCCTAACACCGGGGAGCTGTTTTTT. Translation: CAWSVNPLHSWPNTGELFF.

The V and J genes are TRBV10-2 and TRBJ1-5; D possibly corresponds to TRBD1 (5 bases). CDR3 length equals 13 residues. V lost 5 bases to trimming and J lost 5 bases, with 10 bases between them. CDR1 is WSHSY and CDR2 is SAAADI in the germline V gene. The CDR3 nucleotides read TGCGCCAGCAGTTGGGGGGATGATCAGCCCCAGCATTTT. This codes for CASSWGDDQPQHF.

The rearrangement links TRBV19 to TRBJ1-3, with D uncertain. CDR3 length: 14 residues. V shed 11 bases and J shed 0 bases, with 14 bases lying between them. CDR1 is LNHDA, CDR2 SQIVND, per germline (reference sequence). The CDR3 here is CAAGLGSSGNTIYF. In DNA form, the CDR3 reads TGTGCCGCCGGGCTGGGGAGCTCTGGAAACACCATATATTTT.

CDR3 coding DNA: TGTGCCAGCAGCAGGACAGGGGGAAAGGAGCAGTACTTC. It specifies CASSRTGGKEQYF. The chain is built from TRBV5-6 and TRBJ2-5, with 10 nucleotides matching TRBD1. Trimming removed 4 bases from V and 11 bases from J; junction bases left unmatched: 8. The V gene's germline CDR1 is SGHDT and CDR2 YYEEEE. The CDR3 spans 13 residues.